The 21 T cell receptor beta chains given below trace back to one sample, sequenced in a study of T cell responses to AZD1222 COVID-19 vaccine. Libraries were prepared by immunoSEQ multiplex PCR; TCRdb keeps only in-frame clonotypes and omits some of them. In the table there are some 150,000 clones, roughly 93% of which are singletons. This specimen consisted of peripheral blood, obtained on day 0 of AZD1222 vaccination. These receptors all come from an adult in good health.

Written as DNA, the CDR3 is TGTGCCAGCAGCTTGTCTGGGATGAACACTGAAGCTTTCTTT. Translated: CASSLSGMNTEAFF. The chain couples TRBV11-3 to TRBJ1-1; no definite D call. Trimming cost V 3 bases and J 0 bases, with 8 bases left between them. Per the germline V gene, CDR1 is SGHNT and CDR2 is YENEEA. CDR3 size: 14 residues.

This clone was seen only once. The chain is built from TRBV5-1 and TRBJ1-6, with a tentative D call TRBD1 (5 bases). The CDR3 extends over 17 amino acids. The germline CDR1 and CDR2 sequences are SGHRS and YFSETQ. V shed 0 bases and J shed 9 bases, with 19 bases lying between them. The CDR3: CASSLESRGTSGSPLHF. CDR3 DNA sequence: TGCGCCAGCAGCTTGGAGAGTCGGGGGACTTCGGGTTCACCCCTCCACTTT.

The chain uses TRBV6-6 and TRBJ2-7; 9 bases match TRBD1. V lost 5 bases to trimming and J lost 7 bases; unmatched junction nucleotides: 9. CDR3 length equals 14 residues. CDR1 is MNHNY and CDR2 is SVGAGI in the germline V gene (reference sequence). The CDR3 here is CASSPTGGAREQYF. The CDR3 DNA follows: TGTGCCAGCAGTCCCACAGGGGGCGCGAGGGAGCAGTACTTC.

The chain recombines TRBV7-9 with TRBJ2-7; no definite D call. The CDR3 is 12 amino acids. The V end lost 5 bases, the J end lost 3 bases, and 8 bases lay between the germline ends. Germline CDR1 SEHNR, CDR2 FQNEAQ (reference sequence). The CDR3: CASSLGFYEQYF. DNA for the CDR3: TGTGCCAGCAGCCTCGGGTTCTACGAGCAGTACTTC.

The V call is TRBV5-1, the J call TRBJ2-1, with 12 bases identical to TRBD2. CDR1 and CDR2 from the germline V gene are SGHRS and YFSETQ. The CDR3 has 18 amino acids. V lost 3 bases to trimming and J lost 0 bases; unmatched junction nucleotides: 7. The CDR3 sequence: CASSSSSLAGGSYNEQFF. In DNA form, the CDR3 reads TGCGCCAGCAGCTCCTCCTCACTAGCGGGGGGCTCCTACAATGAGCAGTTCTTC.

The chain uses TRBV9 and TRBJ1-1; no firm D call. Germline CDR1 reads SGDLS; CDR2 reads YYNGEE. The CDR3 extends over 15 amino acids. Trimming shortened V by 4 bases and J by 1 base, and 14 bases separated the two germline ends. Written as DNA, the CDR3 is TGTGCCAGCAGCTCAAATAACCTGGAGAACACTGAAGCTTTCTTT. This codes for CASSSNNLENTEAFF.

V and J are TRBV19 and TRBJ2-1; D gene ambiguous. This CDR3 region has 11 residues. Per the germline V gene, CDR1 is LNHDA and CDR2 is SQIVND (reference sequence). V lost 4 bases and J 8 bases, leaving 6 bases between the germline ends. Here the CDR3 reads CASSRWHEQFF. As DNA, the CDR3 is TGTGCCAGTAGTAGATGGCATGAGCAGTTCTTC.

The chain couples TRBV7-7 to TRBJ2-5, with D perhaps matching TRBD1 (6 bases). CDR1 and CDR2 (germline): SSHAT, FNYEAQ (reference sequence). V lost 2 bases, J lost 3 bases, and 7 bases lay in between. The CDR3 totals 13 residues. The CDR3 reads CASSLHREETQYF. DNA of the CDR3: TGTGCCAGCAGCTTACACAGGGAAGAGACCCAGTACTTC.

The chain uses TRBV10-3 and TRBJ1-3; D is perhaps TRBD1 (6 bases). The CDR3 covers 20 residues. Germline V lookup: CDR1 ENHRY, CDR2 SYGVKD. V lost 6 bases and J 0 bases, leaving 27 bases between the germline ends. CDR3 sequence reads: CAIRNSVDPTGTASGNTIYF. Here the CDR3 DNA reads TGTGCCATCAGGAACTCAGTAGACCCTACAGGGACCGCCTCTGGAAACACCATATATTTT.

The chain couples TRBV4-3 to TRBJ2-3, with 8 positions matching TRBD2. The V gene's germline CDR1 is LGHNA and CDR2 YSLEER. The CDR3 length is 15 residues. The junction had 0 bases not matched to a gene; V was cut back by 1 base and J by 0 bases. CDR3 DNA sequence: TGCGCCAGCAGCCAAGGACTAGCGAGCACAGATACGCAGTATTTT. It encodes CASSQGLASTDTQYF.

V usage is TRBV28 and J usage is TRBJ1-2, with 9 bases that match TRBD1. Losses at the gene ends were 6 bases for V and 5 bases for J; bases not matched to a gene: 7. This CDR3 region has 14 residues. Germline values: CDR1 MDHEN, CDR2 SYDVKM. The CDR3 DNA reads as TGTGCCAGCAGAACAGGGGGCCCTGGGTATGGCTACACCTTC. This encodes CASRTGGPGYGYTF.

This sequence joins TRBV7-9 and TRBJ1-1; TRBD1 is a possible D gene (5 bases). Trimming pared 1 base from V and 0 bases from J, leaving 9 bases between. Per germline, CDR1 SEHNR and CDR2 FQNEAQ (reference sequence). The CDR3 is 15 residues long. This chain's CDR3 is CASSLGQGVNTEAFF. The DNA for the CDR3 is TGTGCCAGCAGCTTAGGGCAGGGTGTGAACACTGAAGCTTTCTTT.

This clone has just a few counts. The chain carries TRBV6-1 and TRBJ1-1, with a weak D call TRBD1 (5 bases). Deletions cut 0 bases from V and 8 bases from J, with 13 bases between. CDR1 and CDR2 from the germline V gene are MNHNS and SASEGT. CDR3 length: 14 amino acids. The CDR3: CASSEAWWGIEAFF. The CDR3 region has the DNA TGTGCCAGCAGTGAAGCGTGGTGGGGGATCGAAGCTTTCTTT.

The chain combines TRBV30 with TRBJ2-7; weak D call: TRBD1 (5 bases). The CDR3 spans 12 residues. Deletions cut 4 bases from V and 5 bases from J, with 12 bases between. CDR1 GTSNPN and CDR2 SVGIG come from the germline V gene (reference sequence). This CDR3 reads CAWTPSGNEQYF. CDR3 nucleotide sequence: TGTGCCTGGACTCCCTCAGGGAACGAGCAGTACTTC.

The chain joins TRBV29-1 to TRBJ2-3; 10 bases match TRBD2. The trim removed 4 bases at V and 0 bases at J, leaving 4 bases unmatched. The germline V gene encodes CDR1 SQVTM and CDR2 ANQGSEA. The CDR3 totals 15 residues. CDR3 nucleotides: TGCAGCGTTGTCGGACTAGCGGCAAGCACAGATACGCAGTATTTT. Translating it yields CSVVGLAASTDTQYF.

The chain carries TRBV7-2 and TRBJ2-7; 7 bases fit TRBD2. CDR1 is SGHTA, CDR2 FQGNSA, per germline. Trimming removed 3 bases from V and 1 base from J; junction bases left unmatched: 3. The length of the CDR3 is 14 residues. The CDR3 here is CASSFTSVSYEQYF. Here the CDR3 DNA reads TGTGCCAGCAGCTTCACTAGCGTTTCCTACGAGCAGTACTTC.

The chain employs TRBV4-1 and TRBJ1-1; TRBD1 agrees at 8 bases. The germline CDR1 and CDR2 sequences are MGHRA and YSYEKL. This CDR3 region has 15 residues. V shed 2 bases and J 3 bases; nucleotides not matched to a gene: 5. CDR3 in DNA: TGCGCCAGCAGCCAACCCGGGACAGGCCACACTGAAGCTTTCTTT. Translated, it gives CASSQPGTGHTEAFF.

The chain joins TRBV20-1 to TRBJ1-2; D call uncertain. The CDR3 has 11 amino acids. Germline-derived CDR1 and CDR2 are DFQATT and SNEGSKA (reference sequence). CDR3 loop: CSQYRAYGYTF. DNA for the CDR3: TGCAGCCAGTACCGGGCGTATGGCTACACCTTC.

CDR3 sequence (DNA): TGTGCCAGCAGACGGACAGCATCTAACTATGGCTACACCTTC. This codes for CASRRTASNYGYTF. The chain uses TRBV6-6 and TRBJ1-2; D might be TRBD1 (6 bases). The CDR3 totals 14 residues. Trimming took off 6 bases at V and 0 bases at J, with 11 bases between the two ends. Germline V gives CDR1 MNHNY, CDR2 SVGAGI (reference sequence).

CDR3 protein: CATRNREQGYTF. The DNA for the CDR3 is TGTGCCACCCGCAACAGGGAACAGGGCTACACCTTC. The chain has TRBV10-3 and TRBJ1-2; D perhaps matches TRBD1 (6 bases). V was trimmed by 10 bases and J by 8 bases, leaving 17 bases between them. This CDR3 is 12 amino acids long. Germline assignment: CDR1 ENHRY and CDR2 SYGVKD.

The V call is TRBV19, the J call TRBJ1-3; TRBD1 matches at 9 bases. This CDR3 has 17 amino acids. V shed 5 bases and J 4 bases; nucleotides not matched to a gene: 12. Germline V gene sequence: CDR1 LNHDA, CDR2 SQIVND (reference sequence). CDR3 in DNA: TGTGCCAGTAGTCGACAACCACAGGGGGCTCCGGGAAACACCATATATTTT. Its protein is CASSRQPQGAPGNTIYF.